The rows below give T cell receptor beta chains drawn from one sample of a study of shared clonotypes between healthy human individuals. This table comes from immunoSEQ multiplex PCR, and its TCRdb copy is limited to in-frame clones, with some not included. The sample holds a few hundred thousand clones; about 97% are singletons and the top ten take about 0.057%. The specimen was naive CD4+ T cells sorted from blood. Source of these receptors: a woman aged 30 to 39 in good health. Both conserved end residues are trimmed from each CDR3. A D gene is named only where the DNA matches it firmly. The size entry is marked missing in some rows and otherwise reads once, few, many or a size class.

>TRBV28|TRBJ2-3|.|.
ASSSSTADTQY
>TRBV7-8|TRBJ2-2|.|.
ASSLVFGRTNTGELF
>TRBV2|TRBJ1-5|.|.
ASSFNQPQH
>TRBV28|.|.|.
ASSHSRGIPYEQY
>TRBV2|TRBJ1-5|.|.
ASSRGKGNNQPQH
>TRBV7-9|TRBJ2-3|.|TRBD2
ASGILLSGIGVRGDTQY
>TRBV6-5|TRBJ1-4|.|.
ASSYLNEKLF
>TRBV18|TRBJ1-2|once|.
ASSPPSAPGYT
>TRBV28|TRBJ1-5|.|TRBD1
ASSLSGTGNQPQH
>TRBV27|TRBJ2-5|.|.
ASSSVRETQY
>TRBV14|TRBJ2-4|.|.
ASSQGEGLRPKNIQY
>TRBV28|TRBJ2-1|.|.
ASRTARRRINEQF
>TRBV27|TRBJ1-5|once|TRBD1
ASRERTGAINQPQH
>TRBV19|TRBJ1-5|.|.
ASSQGFNQPQH
>TRBV20-1|TRBJ1-1|.|.
SARRTEAF
>TRBV7-9|TRBJ2-1|once|TRBD1
ASSLGQGVGNEQF
>TRBV28|TRBJ1-2|.|.
ASSGRVSYT